The clone carrying this TCR beta chain was detected ten times or more. TCRdb re-called clones via MiXCR from the PCR reads. Of nearly 25,000 clones listed, about an eighth are singletons. The record originates from a study of metastatic and nonmetastatic thyroid tumors. Thyroid surgery had not been preceded by any treatment in any patient. The CDR3 extends over 12 amino acids. Trimming cost V 10 bases and J 2 bases; bases outside gene matches: 5. The germline V gene has CDR1 ENHRY and CDR2 SYGVKD. Sequencing used blood. The V call is TRBV10-3, the J call TRBJ2-7; 7 nucleotides agree with TRBD1. The sequence came from a female donor with papillary thyroid cancer or a benign thyroid nodule (not recorded which). Some clones in this sample may be carry-over from other donors' samples. The CDR3 DNA reads TGTGCCACTTGGGACAGCACCTACGAGCAGTACTTC. This codes for CATWDSTYEQYF.